One sample yielded the 23 T cell receptor beta chains listed below, sequenced in a study of CD8 T cells in ankylosing spondylitis. TCRdb re-called the 5' RACE reads with MiXCR, one entry per CDR3 protein. The sample comprises 250,000 or so distinct CDR3 sequences, 24% of which are singletons, and roughly 0.67% rests with the top ten. The sequenced material came from blood, either unsorted or a sorted T cell fraction (not recorded which). These receptors were taken from a male donor with ankylosing spondylitis or in good health (not recorded which).

At least ten counts were recorded for this clonotype. V usage is TRBV29-1 and J usage is TRBJ1-1; TRBD1 agrees at 8 bases. The CDR3 is made up of 14 amino acids. Germline V gives CDR1 SQVTM, CDR2 ANQGSEA. J gave up 1 base and V 2 bases, and 3 bases lay outside the gene matches. The CDR3 loop is CSVEPQGGNTEAFF. CDR3 coding DNA: TGCAGCGTTGAACCACAGGGGGGGAACACTGAAGCTTTCTTT.

This clonotype was seen repeatedly, ten times or more. V gene TRBV5-1 combines with J gene TRBJ2-3; no firm D call. Looked up from germline, CDR1 is SGHRS and CDR2 is YFSETQ. CDR3 length equals 15 residues. V dropped 0 bases and J dropped 1 base, with 9 bases sitting between them. As DNA, the CDR3 is TGCGCCAGCAGCTTGGTTGGGCTGGGCACAGATACGCAGTATTTT. Translated: CASSLVGLGTDTQYF.

At least ten counts were recorded for this clonotype. J is TRBJ2-3 and V is TRBV12-3 or TRBV12-4; D is unresolved. CDR3 length: 13 amino acids. V was trimmed by 2 bases and J by 2 bases, leaving 5 bases between them. This CDR3 is CASSLTHTDTQYF. CDR3 nucleotides: TGTGCCAGCAGTTTAACCCACACAGATACGCAGTATTTT.

This sequence joins TRBV7-8 and TRBJ2-7, with D possibly TRBD1 on 6 matching bases. The CDR3 length is 17 residues. Between the trimmed V and J ends, which lost 0 bases and 2 bases, there was a span of 17 bases. In germline, CDR1 is SGHVS, CDR2 FQNEAQ. Here the CDR3 reads CASSLAFGQSVTYEQYF. The CDR3 coding sequence is TGTGCCAGCAGCTTAGCCTTCGGACAGAGTGTGACCTACGAGCAGTACTTC.

V usage is TRBV6-5 and J usage is TRBJ2-1, with D hard to call. There are 15 residues in the CDR3. Germline CDR1 MNHEY, CDR2 SVGAGI. Between the trimmed V and J ends, which lost 4 bases and 1 base, there was a span of 11 bases. The CDR3 spells CASSLDANSYNEQFF. DNA for the CDR3: TGTGCCAGCAGTTTAGACGCCAATTCCTACAATGAGCAGTTCTTC.

The genes are TRBV20-1 and TRBJ2-1, with 9 bases lining up with TRBD2. Germline CDR1 is DFQATT and CDR2 is SNEGSKA (reference sequence). This CDR3 contains 15 residues. Trimming took 0 bases from V and 7 from J; bases not matched to a gene: 7. The CDR3 region is CSARDLGLALNEQFF. Here the CDR3 DNA reads TGCAGTGCTAGAGATCTGGGACTAGCCCTTAATGAGCAGTTCTTC.

This clonotype was seen ten or more times. The rearrangement links TRBV20-1 to TRBJ2-7; no definite D call. Germline V CDR1 and CDR2: DFQATT, SNEGSKA (reference sequence). V lost 2 bases and J lost 7, with 6 bases in between. The CDR3 is made up of 10 amino acids. The CDR3 sequence is CSARLVEQYF. The CDR3 DNA reads TGCAGTGCTAGATTGGTAGAGCAGTACTTC.

The chain links TRBV20-1 to TRBJ2-5; D might be TRBD2 (8 bases). The germline V gene encodes CDR1 DFQATT and CDR2 SNEGSKA (reference sequence). The V and J ends lost 8 bases and 7 bases respectively, with 20 bases between them. The CDR3 spans 13 residues. The CDR3 nucleotides are TGCAGTCCCCGGGAGGGGGCCTCGGGGACCCAGTACTTC. This sequence encodes CSPREGASGTQYF.

This clonotype has a count of ten or more. One end of the junction varies from germline; a read error may be responsible. The gene calls are TRBV7-7 and TRBJ2-2; D gene uncertain. The CDR3 runs 13 residues. Germline V gives CDR1 SSHAT, CDR2 FNYEAQ (reference sequence). CDR3 residues: CASRHSNTGELFF. CDR3 in DNA: TGTGCTAGCAGGCATTCGAACACCGGGGAGCTGTTTTTT. Together with reference TRBV7-7 and TRBJ2-2, the CDR3 gives the full variable domain: GAGVSQSPRYKVTKRGQDVTLRCDPISSHATLYWYQQALGQGPEFLTYFNYEAQPDKSGLPSDRFSAERPEGSISTLTIQRTEQRDSAMYRCASRHSNTGELFFGEGSRLTVL.

The chain employs TRBV20-1 and TRBJ2-1; 8 positions agree with TRBD2. The CDR3 is 16 amino acids. V shed 1 base and J 1 base; nucleotides not matched to a gene: 6. Germline lookup yields CDR1 DFQATT and CDR2 SNEGSKA (reference sequence). CDR3 nucleotide sequence: TGCAGTGCTAGAGCTGGGATAGCGGGGTCCTACAATGAGCAGTTCTTC. Translation gives CSARAGIAGSYNEQFF.

At least ten counts were recorded for this clonotype. The V and J genes are TRBV29-1 and TRBJ2-1, with TRBD2 matching 11 bases. The length of the CDR3 is 15 residues. V lost 4 bases and J lost 5; bases outside the gene matches: 7. Germline CDR1 SQVTM, CDR2 ANQGSEA. CDR3 amino acids: CSVVGPGLADNEQFF. The CDR3 DNA reads TGCAGCGTTGTTGGACCGGGACTAGCGGACAATGAGCAGTTCTTC.

In this sample, this clonotype turned up many times. The chain has TRBV12-3 or TRBV12-4 and TRBJ2-7; D is unresolved. V was clipped by 3 bases and J by 5 bases, with 11 bases between them. This CDR3 spans 13 amino acids. The CDR3 spells CASSFSQMHEQYF. The CDR3, as DNA: TGTGCCAGCAGTTTCAGTCAGATGCACGAGCAGTACTTC.

Ten or more counts support this clonotype. This sequence joins TRBV6-2 or TRBV6-3 and TRBJ2-1; 8 bases are shared with TRBD1. CDR3 length: 15 amino acids. V dropped 2 bases and J dropped 8; count of bases not matched to a gene: 8. Germline V gene lookup returns CDR1 MNHEY and CDR2 SVGEGT. The CDR3: CASSYDRTGSDEQFF. CDR3 sequence (DNA): TGTGCCAGCAGTTACGATAGGACAGGGTCGGATGAGCAGTTCTTC.

The rearrangement links TRBV5-1 to TRBJ2-2, with D hard to call. The CDR3 covers 12 residues. Trimming removed 1 base at V and 6 bases at J, with 4 bases between. Germline CDR1 SGHRS, CDR2 YFSETQ. CDR3 sequence reads: CASSLLPGELFF. CDR3 DNA: TGCGCCAGCAGCTTGCTACCCGGGGAGCTGTTTTTT.

J is TRBJ2-5 and V is TRBV20-1, with 9 bases lining up with TRBD1. The CDR3 extends over 13 amino acids. Germline loops: CDR1 DFQATT, CDR2 SNEGSKA (reference sequence). The CDR3 DNA follows: TGCAGAACAGGGGGCGGAGGGCAAGAGACCCAGTACTTC. Its protein product is CRTGGGGQETQYF.

This clonotype was picked up many times. The chain carries TRBV9 and TRBJ2-1; TRBD1 matches 11 bases. V shed 0 bases, J shed 11 bases, and the junction held 7 bases outside the gene matches. Germline CDR1 is SGDLS and CDR2 is YYNGEE. This CDR3 contains 15 residues. CDR3 amino acids: CASSVAGTGGMKQFF. In DNA, the CDR3 is TGTGCCAGCAGCGTAGCCGGGACAGGGGGGATGAAGCAGTTCTTC. Together with reference TRBV9 and TRBJ2-1, the CDR3 gives the full variable domain: DSGVTQTPKHLITATGQRVTLRCSPRSGDLSVYWYQQSLDQGLQFLIQYYNGEERAKGNILERFSAQQFPDLHSELNLSSLELGDSALYFCASSVAGTGGMKQFFGPGTRLTVL.

This clonotype was observed a few times. The chain is built from TRBV20-1 and TRBJ1-4; 7 positions agree with TRBD1. This CDR3 is built from 13 residues. CDR1 and CDR2 (germline): DFQATT, SNEGSKA (reference sequence). With 0 bases clipped from V and 7 bases from J, the junction kept 2 bases outside the gene matches. The CDR3 DNA reads as TGCAGTGCTAGAGAGACAGGGCCTGAAAAACTGTTTTTT. Translated, it gives CSARETGPEKLFF.

The chain employs TRBV5-5 and TRBJ1-6; possibly TRBD1 for D (5 bases). The germline V and J ends were trimmed by 0 bases and 8 bases, with 9 bases remaining between them. Germline CDR1 and CDR2: SGHKS and YYEKEE (reference sequence). This CDR3 is 14 amino acids long. CDR3 sequence (DNA): TGTGCCAGCAGCTTGGTCAGGGTGCATTCACCCCTCCACTTT. It is translated as CASSLVRVHSPLHF.

This clonotype was detected many times. The chain is built from TRBV15 and TRBJ1-2; the match to TRBD1 covers 8 bases. The trim removed 0 bases at V and 7 bases at J, leaving 1 base unmatched. The CDR3 runs 13 residues. Looked up from germline, CDR1 is LNHNV and CDR2 is YYDKDF (reference sequence). In DNA, the CDR3 is TGTGCCACCAGCAGAGACAGGGGGCCTGGCTACACCTTC. This codes for CATSRDRGPGYTF. The full variable domain, its missing parts supplied by reference TRBV15 and TRBJ1-2, is DAMVIQNPRYQVTQFGKPVTLSCSQTLNHNVMYWYQQKSSQAPKLLFHYYDKDFNNEADTPDNFQSRRPNTSFCFLDIRSPGLGDTAMYLCATSRDRGPGYTFGSGTRLTVV.

V and J are TRBV7-2 and TRBJ2-3; 8 bases map to TRBD1. Looked up from germline, CDR1 is SGHTA and CDR2 is FQGNSA. CDR3 size: 14 residues. Trimming took 5 bases from V and 1 from J; bases not matched to a gene: 2. In nucleotides, the CDR3 is TGTGCCAGCAGCGTGGGACAGGGCACAGATACGCAGTATTTT. This sequence encodes CASSVGQGTDTQYF. Full variable domain (missing parts from reference TRBV7-2 and TRBJ2-3): GAGVSQSPSNKVTEKGKDVELRCDPISGHTALYWYRQSLGQGLEFLIYFQGNSAPDKSGLPSDRFSAERTGGSVSTLTIQRTQQEDSAVYLCASSVGQGTDTQYFGPGTRLTVL.

The V call is TRBV5-4, the J call TRBJ2-1, with 12 bases that match TRBD2. From germline, CDR1 is SGHNT and CDR2 YYREEE (reference sequence). The CDR3 contains 13 residues. Losses at the gene ends were 4 bases for V and 16 bases for J; bases not matched to a gene: 9. The CDR3 DNA follows: TGTGCCAGCAGCCCTACTAGCGGGGGGAGATCTTTCTTC. It encodes CASSPTSGGRSFF.

The rearrangement joins TRBV14 to TRBJ2-3; D may be TRBD1 or TRBD2 (6 bases each). V dropped 1 base and J dropped 8 bases, with 13 bases sitting between them. This CDR3 is 14 amino acids long. Germline lookup yields CDR1 SGHDN and CDR2 FVKESK. The CDR3: CASSQGGAKGTQYF. The CDR3 nucleotides read TGTGCCAGCAGCCAAGGGGGGGCCAAGGGTACGCAGTATTTT.

This clonotype was observed many times. The chain joins TRBV20-1 to TRBJ2-7; TRBD1 matches 7 bases. Trimming at V came to 6 bases and at J to 6 bases, leaving 5 bases not matched to a gene. The V gene's germline CDR1 is DFQATT and CDR2 SNEGSKA (reference sequence). The CDR3 has 11 residues. The CDR3 spells CSASWDSEQYF. CDR3 DNA: TGCAGTGCCTCTTGGGACAGCGAGCAGTACTTC.